This entry lists 32 T cell receptor beta chains sequenced from one sample in a study of blood T cell repertoires in COVID-19. Assay: immunoSEQ multiplex PCR; the TCRdb copy retains only in-frame clones and omits some. The sample records 150,000 to 200,000 clones, over 75% being singletons. Input material: peripheral blood. Receptor source: a person aged 65-85 years with COVID-19, enrolled during active disease.

This chain connects TRBV27 to TRBJ2-7; 7 bases line up with TRBD2. The ends lost 0 bases at V and 1 base at J; junction bases unmatched: 3. This CDR3 has 15 residues. From germline, CDR1 is MNHEY and CDR2 SMNVEV (reference sequence). CDR3 in amino acids: CASSLSWGGSYEQYF. DNA for the CDR3: TGTGCCAGCAGTTTATCGTGGGGGGGATCCTACGAGCAGTACTTC.

This chain uses TRBV3-1 (or the pseudogene TRBV3-2) with TRBJ1-5, with a possible D match to TRBD1 (5 bases). This CDR3 comprises 17 residues. Germline lookup yields CDR1 LGHDT and CDR2 YNNKEL (reference sequence). Trimming removed 1 base at V and 5 bases at J, with 18 bases between. In DNA form, the CDR3 reads TGTGCCAGCAGCCAAGGCCCCCCGGGGGGTTCCGATCAGCCCCAGCATTTT. Translation: CASSQGPPGGSDQPQHF.

The V call is TRBV29-1, the J call TRBJ1-1; 10 nucleotides line up with TRBD1. CDR1 and CDR2 (germline): SQVTM, ANQGSEA. This CDR3 is built from 12 residues. The ends lost 7 bases at V and 6 bases at J; junction bases unmatched: 5. The CDR3 region has the DNA TGCAGCGGCGGGGACAGGGGAGCTGAAGCTTTCTTT. It yields the protein CSGGDRGAEAFF.

This clone appeared a single time. The chain employs TRBV7-9 and TRBJ2-1; the match to TRBD2 covers 8 bases. With 2 bases clipped from V and 2 bases from J, the junction kept 8 bases outside the gene matches. The V gene's germline CDR1 is SEHNR and CDR2 FQNEAQ (reference sequence). This CDR3 region has 17 residues. CDR3 protein: CASSLLFGGRTYNEQFF. CDR3 nucleotide sequence: TGTGCCAGCAGCTTACTCTTTGGCGGGAGGACCTACAATGAGCAGTTCTTC.

The J gene is TRBJ1-4, the V gene TRBV5-8, with TRBD1 matching 10 bases. Germline CDR1 and CDR2: SGHTS and YDEGEE. With 4 bases clipped from V and 7 bases from J, the junction kept 4 bases outside the gene matches. The CDR3 totals 14 residues. The CDR3 region has the DNA TGTGCCAGCAGCGGCGACAGGGGGCTTGAAAAACTGTTTTTT. Encoded protein: CASSGDRGLEKLFF.

V is TRBV15 and J is TRBJ2-5, with TRBD2 as a possible D gene (6 bases). The CDR3 has 14 amino acids. Germline lookup yields CDR1 LNHNV and CDR2 YYDKDF (reference sequence). Trimming cost V 3 bases and J 1 base, with 9 bases left between them. The CDR3 protein is CATSSSGFQETQYF. The CDR3 DNA reads as TGTGCCACCAGCAGTAGCGGATTCCAAGAGACCCAGTACTTC.

Regarding this clone: The same CDR3 can be traced to other DNA sequences in this sample. The chain links TRBV9 to TRBJ2-1; TRBD2 matches 9 bases. CDR1 and CDR2 from the germline V gene are SGDLS and YYNGEE. The trim removed 1 base at V and 4 bases at J, leaving 0 bases unmatched. This CDR3 region has 14 residues. This CDR3 is CASSVSGGYNEQFF. DNA for the CDR3: TGTGCCAGCAGCGTAAGCGGGGGGTACAATGAGCAGTTCTTC.

This clone occurred a few times. The chain has TRBV7-3 and TRBJ1-1; D possibly corresponds to TRBD1 (5 bases). The V gene lost 1 base and the J gene lost 6 bases, with 9 bases spanning the gap. This CDR3 is built from 13 residues. The germline gives CDR1 SGHTA, CDR2 FQGTGA. As DNA, the CDR3 is TGTGCCAGCAGCTTAAGGCAGGGTGCTGAAGCTTTCTTT. Translating it yields CASSLRQGAEAFF.

The chain couples TRBV7-9 to TRBJ1-2; TRBD1 might be the D (5 bases). The CDR3 spans 14 residues. The V and J ends lost 3 bases and 7 bases respectively, with 15 bases between them. In germline, CDR1 is SEHNR, CDR2 FQNEAQ (reference sequence). The CDR3 DNA follows: TGTGCCAGCAGCTTCAATCAGGGATCCGGTGGCTACACCTTC. This gives the protein CASSFNQGSGGYTF. Supplemented by reference TRBV7-9 and TRBJ1-2, the full variable domain reads DTGVSQNPRHKITKRGQNVTFRCDPISEHNRLYWYRQTLGQGPEFLTYFQNEAQLEKSRLLSDRFSAERPKGSFSTLEIQRTEQGDSAMYLCASSFNQGSGGYTFGSGTRLTVV.

This clone was seen only once. This chain connects TRBV30 to TRBJ1-4; maybe TRBD1 (6 bases). Germline V gene sequence: CDR1 GTSNPN, CDR2 SVGIG (reference sequence). Trimming pared 8 bases from V and 8 bases from J, leaving 15 bases between. CDR3 length: 12 residues. The CDR3 sequence: CAIQGFGEKLFF. The CDR3 nucleotides read TGTGCCATACAGGGCTTTGGGGAAAAACTGTTTTTT. Filled out from reference TRBV30 and TRBJ1-4, the complete variable domain reads SQTIHQWPATLVQPVGSPLSLECTVEGTSNPNLYWYRQAAGRGLQLLFYSVGIGQISSEVPQNLSASRPQDRQFILSSKKLLLSDSGFYLCAIQGFGEKLFFGSGTQLSVL.

The J gene is TRBJ1-3, the V gene TRBV7-8; TRBD1 is a possible D gene (5 bases). Germline V gene sequence: CDR1 SGHVS, CDR2 FQNEAQ. V shed 0 bases and J shed 3 bases, with 12 bases lying between them. The CDR3 sequence is 16 residues long. The CDR3 sequence: CASSLAQGLIGNTIYF. The CDR3 DNA is TGTGCCAGCAGCTTAGCCCAGGGATTAATTGGAAACACCATATATTTT.

This rearrangement joins TRBV10-3 to TRBJ2-2; perhaps TRBD1 as D (6 bases). The germline CDR1 and CDR2 sequences are ENHRY and SYGVKD. Trimming left V 5 bases short and J 1 base short, with 8 bases between. CDR3 length equals 14 residues. CDR3 bases: TGTGCCATCAGTACAGGGATGAACACCGGGGAGCTGTTTTTT. Translation: CAISTGMNTGELFF.

V usage is TRBV6-4 and J usage is TRBJ2-1; D might be TRBD1 (5 bases). With 7 bases removed from V and 3 bases from J, the gap between germline ends came to 19 bases. The CDR3 runs to 16 residues. Germline CDR1 and CDR2: MRHNA and SNTAGT. The CDR3 DNA follows: TGTGCCAGCACCTTAGAAGGGGCCGCCGGCTACAATGAGCAGTTCTTC. Protein sequence: CASTLEGAAGYNEQFF.

CDR3 DNA: TGTGCCACCAGCAGACGTCGGACTAGCGGGGCCGGAGAGACCCAGTACTTC. This sequence encodes CATSRRRTSGAGETQYF. J is TRBJ2-5 and V is TRBV15, with TRBD2 matching over 12 bases. V lost 2 bases, J lost 4 bases, and 8 bases stayed unmatched. From germline, CDR1 is LNHNV and CDR2 YYDKDF (reference sequence). The CDR3 sequence is 17 residues long.

The chain has TRBV6-2 or TRBV6-3 and TRBJ1-6; no clear D gene. Trimming pared 2 bases from V and 5 bases from J, leaving 13 bases between. The CDR3 totals 16 residues. CDR1 and CDR2 from the germline V gene are MNHEY and SVGEGT. The DNA of the CDR3 is TGTGCCAGCAGTTACCCCCCCCGCCGCGATAATTCACCCCTCCACTTT. Amino acids: CASSYPPRRDNSPLHF.

This clone occurred once. The rearrangement links TRBV2 to TRBJ1-5; TRBD1 is a possible D gene (6 bases). The CDR3 length is 12 residues. V was clipped by 5 bases and J by 6 bases, with 8 bases between them. The germline gives CDR1 SNHLY, CDR2 FYNNEI. The CDR3 here is CASSPGAQPQHF. CDR3 nucleotides: TGTGCCAGCAGTCCAGGGGCTCAGCCCCAGCATTTT.

This sequence joins TRBV7-2 and TRBJ1-2, with a tentative D call TRBD1 (6 bases). V lost 6 bases and J 7 bases, leaving 33 bases between the germline ends. The CDR3 is made up of 19 amino acids. Germline V lookup: CDR1 SGHTA, CDR2 FQGNSA. CDR3 sequence reads: CASSSPLLDPTGLLPGYTF. Written as DNA, the CDR3 is TGTGCCAGCAGTTCCCCCCTTTTAGATCCGACAGGACTCCTCCCTGGCTACACCTTC.

The chain is built from TRBV7-2 and TRBJ1-2, with D uncertain. The V end was cut by 4 bases, the J end by 1 base, with 10 bases between. CDR1 is SGHTA and CDR2 is FQGNSA in the germline V gene. The CDR3 totals 14 residues. The CDR3 bases are TGTGCCAGCAGCTCGGAGAGTTTTAACTATGGCTACACCTTC. Residues: CASSSESFNYGYTF.

This clone has more than one count but fewer than ten. The chain is built from TRBV4-3 and TRBJ1-6, with a tentative D call TRBD1 (5 bases). The CDR3 spans 16 residues. Germline-derived CDR1 and CDR2 are LGHNA and YSLEER. V shed 4 bases and J shed 9 bases, with 19 bases lying between them. The CDR3 DNA reads as TGCGCCAGCAGCCCCGCCGCGACAGTGAACGGTTCACCCCTCCACTTT. Protein sequence: CASSPAATVNGSPLHF.

V and J are TRBV28 and TRBJ2-7; 9 bases line up with TRBD2. The V gene's germline CDR1 is MDHEN and CDR2 SYDVKM. The J segment lost 1 base and the V segment lost 8 bases, leaving 9 bases of the junction unmatched. The CDR3 contains 15 residues. The CDR3 DNA is TGTGCCAGCGTGACGCGGGGGGGTGGATCCTACGAGCAGTACTTC. It yields the protein CASVTRGGGSYEQYF.

This chain links TRBV5-1 with TRBJ2-7, with a possible D match to TRBD1 (6 bases). With 4 bases removed from V and 4 bases from J, the gap between germline ends came to 12 bases. Germline CDR1 reads SGHRS; CDR2 reads YFSETQ. The CDR3 extends over 13 amino acids. CDR3 region: CASSKQQGYEQYF. The CDR3 DNA sequence: TGCGCCAGCAGCAAGCAACAGGGATACGAGCAGTACTTC.

The J gene is TRBJ1-2, the V gene TRBV27, with D uncertain. CDR3 size: 14 residues. Deletions cut 7 bases from V and 2 bases from J, with 14 bases between. Germline V CDR1 and CDR2: MNHEY, SMNVEV (reference sequence). Here the CDR3 reads CASKSNYQNYGYTF. Here the CDR3 DNA reads TGTGCCAGCAAATCTAACTATCAGAACTATGGCTACACCTTC.

The V gene is TRBV4-1, the J gene TRBJ1-1; D ambiguous. This CDR3 contains 14 residues. Germline V gene lookup returns CDR1 MGHRA and CDR2 YSYEKL. V lost 6 bases to trimming and J lost 0 bases, with 11 bases between them. CDR3 in DNA: TGCGCCAGCAGATCACCCGGGATGAACACTGAAGCTTTCTTT. Translation gives CASRSPGMNTEAFF.

This clone was observed a few times. The chain employs TRBV18 and TRBJ1-3; 8 positions agree with TRBD1. V lost 3 bases to trimming and J lost 1 base; unmatched junction nucleotides: 11. The germline gives CDR1 KGHSH, CDR2 LQKENI. The CDR3 runs 18 residues. The CDR3 DNA is TGTGCCAGCTCACCCCCCCGGACAGGGTTGATTTCTGGAAACACCATATATTTT. This gives the protein CASSPPRTGLISGNTIYF.

This chain joins TRBV7-2 and TRBJ2-1; 7 positions agree with TRBD2. Germline trimming cut 4 bases from V and 10 bases from J; bases unmatched to any gene: 4. This CDR3 has 12 amino acids. Germline values: CDR1 SGHTA, CDR2 FQGNSA. The CDR3 here is CASSWGLTEQFF. The CDR3 coding sequence is TGTGCCAGCAGCTGGGGACTAACGGAGCAGTTCTTC. Drawing the rest from reference TRBV7-2 and TRBJ2-1, the complete variable domain is GAGVSQSPSNKVTEKGKDVELRCDPISGHTALYWYRQSLGQGLEFLIYFQGNSAPDKSGLPSDRFSAERTGGSVSTLTIQRTQQEDSAVYLCASSWGLTEQFFGPGTRLTVL.

The table lists this clone with a count of one. J is TRBJ1-1 and V is TRBV5-1, with TRBD1 as a possible D gene (6 bases). CDR3 size: 14 residues. CDR1 and CDR2 from the germline V gene are SGHRS and YFSETQ. Deletions cut 0 bases from V and 2 bases from J, with 8 bases between. This CDR3 reads CASSLAGDNTEAFF. The DNA for the CDR3 is TGCGCCAGCAGCTTGGCAGGGGACAACACTGAAGCTTTCTTT.

The CDR3 sequence: CASSQGTGLGNTIYF. In DNA, the CDR3 is TGTGCCAGCAGCCAAGGCACGGGACTGGGAAACACCATATATTTT. The J gene is TRBJ1-3, the V gene TRBV4-2; tentative D call: TRBD1 (5 bases). V lost 1 base to trimming and J lost 4 bases, with 11 bases between them. The CDR3 spans 15 residues. The germline V gene encodes CDR1 LGHNA and CDR2 YNFKEQ.

This clone appeared once. The chain combines TRBV30 with TRBJ2-5; 7 nucleotides match TRBD1. Germline trimming cut 2 bases from V and 4 bases from J; bases unmatched to any gene: 4. The CDR3 loop spans 13 amino acids. Germline loops: CDR1 GTSNPN, CDR2 SVGIG (reference sequence). This CDR3 reads CAWSTRGRETQYF. As DNA, the CDR3 is TGTGCCTGGAGTACGAGGGGGCGAGAGACCCAGTACTTC.

The V and J genes are TRBV11-3 and TRBJ2-5; D might be TRBD2 (5 bases). The CDR3 loop spans 14 amino acids. Germline lookup yields CDR1 SGHNT and CDR2 YENEEA. Trimming removed 5 bases at V and 8 bases at J, with 18 bases between. The CDR3 sequence is CASSERAGTDTQYF. The CDR3 DNA sequence: TGTGCCAGCAGCGAACGTGCGGGTACGGATACCCAGTACTTC.

V usage is TRBV5-4 and J usage is TRBJ2-7; 10 nucleotides agree with TRBD1. The germline gives CDR1 SGHNT, CDR2 YYREEE (reference sequence). V shed 0 bases, J shed 5 bases, and the junction held 8 bases outside the gene matches. This CDR3 region has 16 residues. Written as DNA, the CDR3 is TGTGCCAGCAGCTTGGGGCCGGGACAGGGGCGTGACGAGCAGTACTTC. It encodes CASSLGPGQGRDEQYF.

The chain joins TRBV4-1 to TRBJ2-1; 8 nucleotides agree with TRBD2. Germline assignment: CDR1 MGHRA and CDR2 YSYEKL. The CDR3 sequence is 16 residues long. The J segment lost 6 bases and the V segment lost 0 bases, leaving 7 bases of the junction unmatched. CDR3 amino acids: CASSQDPLAEFNEQFF. For the CDR3, the DNA is TGCGCCAGCAGCCAAGACCCACTAGCGGAATTCAATGAGCAGTTCTTC.

V is TRBV15 and J is TRBJ2-7; 12 bases agree with TRBD2. Germline V gene data show CDR1 as LNHNV and CDR2 as YYDKDF (reference sequence). The CDR3 totals 15 residues. V shed 3 bases, J shed 2 bases, and the junction held 2 bases outside the gene matches. The CDR3 reads CATSSRTSGTYEQYF. For the CDR3, the DNA is TGTGCCACCAGCAGTAGGACTAGCGGGACCTACGAGCAGTACTTC.